This T cell receptor (beta chain) was observed in a study of OX40 agonist ivuxolimab in advanced cancers. Study background: Around 40% of patients had received prior checkpoint inhibitor therapy.

Overall study findings and caveats: Among the least clonally expanded were partial responders at 0.1-3.0 mg/kg.

Autoimmune disease history or systemic immunosuppression barred patients. To note about this clone: As yet, its antigen is unknown.

The V gene's germline CDR1 is MNHEY and CDR2 SMNVEV (reference sequence). V lost 2 bases to trimming and J lost 3 bases, with 11 bases between them. The CDR3 extends over 15 amino acids. The repertoire was sequenced with immunoSEQ multiplex PCR; TCRdb's copy has only in-frame clones and lacks some. Of about 77,000 clones in the sample, approximately 95% are singletons; the top ten hold about a fifth. This TCR came from an adult with an advanced solid tumor such as melanoma, head and neck, liver or kidney cancer. The V gene is TRBV27, the J gene TRBJ1-5; a possible D gene is TRBD1 (5 bases). Sequenced material: CD4+ or CD8+ T cells sorted from blood, taken in a trial of the OX40 agonist ivuxolimab. CDR3 sequence reads: CASSLRGPLNQPQHF. Written as DNA, the CDR3 is TGTGCCAGCAGTTTAAGGGGACCCCTCAATCAGCCCCAGCATTTT.